These 18 T cell receptor beta chains were all obtained from the same sample, sequenced in a study of T cell responses to AZD1222 COVID-19 vaccine. Profiling relied on immunoSEQ multiplex PCR, and the TCRdb table lists in-frame clones only, not all of them. The sample comprises 97,000 or so clones, more than 70% of which are singletons, and over 15% rests with the top ten. Sample: peripheral blood, taken on day 0 of AZD1222 vaccination. All receptors derive from an adult in good health.

The chain employs TRBV7-2 and TRBJ1-2, with 8 bases that match TRBD1. Germline CDR1 and CDR2: SGHTA and FQGNSA. CDR3 size: 14 residues. The V and J ends lost 5 bases and 5 bases, in that order; junction bases with no gene match: 7. The CDR3 is CASSLGQGGYGYTF. The CDR3, as DNA: TGTGCCAGCAGCCTCGGACAGGGAGGGTATGGCTACACCTTC.

The chain joins TRBV18 to TRBJ2-7, with unresolved D. V was shortened by 5 bases and J by 0 bases, with 2 bases between the two germline ends. The CDR3 consists of 11 residues. Per germline, CDR1 KGHSH and CDR2 LQKENI. CDR3 residues: CASSSSYEQYF. The CDR3 bases are TGTGCCAGCTCATCCTCCTACGAGCAGTACTTC.

The CDR3 coding sequence is TGCGCCAGCAGCCAAGCGCGGGACAGCCTTAACTATGGCTACACCTTC. This encodes CASSQARDSLNYGYTF. The V and J genes are TRBV4-1 and TRBJ1-2, with TRBD1 matching 7 bases. CDR3 length equals 16 residues. The germline CDR1 and CDR2 sequences are MGHRA and YSYEKL. J was trimmed by 1 base and V by 1 base; bases with no gene match: 6.

The J gene is TRBJ1-1, the V gene TRBV6-1; D possibly corresponds to TRBD1 (6 bases). The CDR3 has 14 residues. Trimming took 3 bases from V and 1 from J, leaving 9 bases between them. Per the germline V gene, CDR1 is MNHNS and CDR2 is SASEGT. In DNA form, the CDR3 reads TGTGCCAGCAGTGAGACAGGCCAGAACACTGAAGCTTTCTTT. Its protein product is CASSETGQNTEAFF.

The chain employs TRBV15 and TRBJ2-1; D possibly corresponds to TRBD1 (5 bases). This CDR3 has 18 amino acids. V lost 3 bases and J 7 bases, leaving 25 bases between the germline ends. Per the germline V gene, CDR1 is LNHNV and CDR2 is YYDKDF (reference sequence). CDR3 DNA sequence: TGTGCCACCAGCAGCCCCCTCCGCCAGAAAAGGGGCGCGAATGAGCAGTTCTTC. Its protein product is CATSSPLRQKRGANEQFF.

The chain combines TRBV19 with TRBJ1-5, with no clear D. V lost 4 bases to trimming and J lost 4 bases, with 23 bases between them. CDR3 length equals 18 residues. Germline V gives CDR1 LNHDA, CDR2 SQIVND (reference sequence). The CDR3 sequence: CASSKSRTEGRVNQPQHF. The CDR3 DNA reads as TGTGCCAGTAGTAAGTCCAGGACGGAGGGTCGAGTGAATCAGCCCCAGCATTTT.

The chain couples TRBV19 to TRBJ2-7; 15 nucleotides align to TRBD2. Per the germline V gene, CDR1 is LNHDA and CDR2 is SQIVND (reference sequence). The ends lost 5 bases at V and 3 bases at J; junction bases unmatched: 14. This CDR3 is 19 amino acids long. Here the CDR3 DNA reads TGTGCCAGTAGTGCCAAGGGACTAGCGGGAGGAGGCGCTAACTACGAGCAGTACTTC. It codes for CASSAKGLAGGGANYEQYF.

Written as DNA, the CDR3 is TGTGCCAGCAGTTACTCTGCTGGGGATGGCTACACCTTC. The encoded protein is CASSYSAGDGYTF. V is TRBV6-6 and J is TRBJ1-2; D unclear. Germline V CDR1 and CDR2: MNHNY, SVGAGI (reference sequence). The V end lost 0 bases, the J end lost 6 bases, and 8 bases lay between the germline ends. This CDR3 comprises 13 residues.

The chain has TRBV5-4 and TRBJ2-3; 14 bases are shared with TRBD2. The CDR3 runs 18 residues. V was clipped by 3 bases and J by 1 base; unmatched bases: 7. Germline CDR1 SGHNT, CDR2 YYREEE (reference sequence). The CDR3 is CASSYGLAGGGGTDTQYF. The CDR3 coding sequence is TGTGCCAGCAGCTACGGACTAGCGGGAGGAGGGGGCACAGATACGCAGTATTTT.

This chain uses TRBV7-2 with TRBJ2-3; possibly TRBD2 for D (6 bases). Looked up from germline, CDR1 is SGHTA and CDR2 is FQGNSA. The CDR3 is 16 residues long. V was trimmed by 0 bases and J by 4 bases, leaving 14 bases between them. The CDR3 nucleotides are TGTGCCAGCAGCTTAGCCGGGGCGGGAAACGCAGATACGCAGTATTTT. Its protein is CASSLAGAGNADTQYF.

The chain uses TRBV25-1 and TRBJ1-2; D unresolved. This CDR3 region has 13 residues. V was clipped by 1 base and J by 2 bases, with 5 bases between them. From germline, CDR1 is MGHDK and CDR2 SYGVNS. The CDR3 is CASSESANYGYTF. The CDR3 nucleotides are TGTGCCAGCAGTGAATCGGCCAACTATGGCTACACCTTC.

The V gene is TRBV10-3, the J gene TRBJ1-5; 8 bases match TRBD1. The germline gives CDR1 ENHRY, CDR2 SYGVKD. Trimming took 8 bases from V and 6 from J; bases not matched to a gene: 3. The CDR3 has 12 amino acids. The CDR3 here is CAIQGAGQPQHF. The CDR3 DNA reads as TGTGCCATCCAGGGGGCCGGTCAGCCCCAGCATTTT.

V and J are TRBV7-6 and TRBJ2-5; D remains ambiguous. CDR3 length equals 12 residues. Trimming took 3 bases from V and 1 from J, leaving 3 bases between them. Germline V gene sequence: CDR1 SGHVS, CDR2 FNYEAQ. The CDR3, as DNA: TGTGCCAGCAGCTTGATCCAAGAGACCCAGTACTTC. Translated, it gives CASSLIQETQYF.

This clone was recorded a few times. V gene TRBV6-2 or TRBV6-3 combines with J gene TRBJ1-1; 7 positions agree with TRBD1. The CDR3 runs 15 residues. Germline assignment: CDR1 MNHEY and CDR2 SVGEGT. After removal of 0 bases from V and 3 bases from J, the junction contained 4 bases not matched to a gene. CDR3 DNA: TGTGCCAGCAGTTACTCGACCAGGGGGGACACTGAAGCTTTCTTT. This sequence encodes CASSYSTRGDTEAFF.

This rearrangement joins TRBV4-1 to TRBJ2-1; TRBD1 agrees at 7 bases. Unmatched junction bases numbered 10, after V lost 5 bases and J lost 6 bases. The germline V gene has CDR1 MGHRA and CDR2 YSYEKL. CDR3 length: 15 residues. The CDR3 reads CASSFTGTASNEQFF. The CDR3 nucleotides are TGCGCCAGCAGCTTTACCGGGACAGCCAGCAATGAGCAGTTCTTC.

This clone appeared a single time. The chain has TRBV24-1 and TRBJ1-2, with 7 bases lining up with TRBD1. The germline V gene encodes CDR1 KGHDR and CDR2 SFDVKD. The CDR3 covers 14 residues. V trimming: 5 bases; J trimming: 4 bases; junction bases outside the gene matches: 6. CDR3 sequence: CATSGWDRVYGYTF. CDR3 DNA sequence: TGTGCCACCAGTGGCTGGGACAGAGTCTATGGCTACACCTTC.

V gene TRBV6-5 combines with J gene TRBJ2-4; possibly TRBD1 for D (5 bases). Germline loops: CDR1 MNHEY, CDR2 SVGAGI. The CDR3 contains 13 residues. V lost 6 bases to trimming and J lost 3 bases, with 9 bases between them. The DNA of the CDR3 is TGTGCCAGCAGGGGGCGCGACAAAAACATTCAGTACTTC. As protein: CASRGRDKNIQYF.

The CDR3 is CSVRRLAGGTGELFF. Here the CDR3 DNA reads TGCAGCGTCCGCAGACTAGCGGGGGGCACCGGGGAGCTGTTTTTT. The chain links TRBV29-1 to TRBJ2-2, with 13 bases identical to TRBD2. From germline, CDR1 is SQVTM and CDR2 ANQGSEA. V trimming: 6 bases; J trimming: 4 bases; junction bases outside the gene matches: 5. The length of the CDR3 is 15 residues.